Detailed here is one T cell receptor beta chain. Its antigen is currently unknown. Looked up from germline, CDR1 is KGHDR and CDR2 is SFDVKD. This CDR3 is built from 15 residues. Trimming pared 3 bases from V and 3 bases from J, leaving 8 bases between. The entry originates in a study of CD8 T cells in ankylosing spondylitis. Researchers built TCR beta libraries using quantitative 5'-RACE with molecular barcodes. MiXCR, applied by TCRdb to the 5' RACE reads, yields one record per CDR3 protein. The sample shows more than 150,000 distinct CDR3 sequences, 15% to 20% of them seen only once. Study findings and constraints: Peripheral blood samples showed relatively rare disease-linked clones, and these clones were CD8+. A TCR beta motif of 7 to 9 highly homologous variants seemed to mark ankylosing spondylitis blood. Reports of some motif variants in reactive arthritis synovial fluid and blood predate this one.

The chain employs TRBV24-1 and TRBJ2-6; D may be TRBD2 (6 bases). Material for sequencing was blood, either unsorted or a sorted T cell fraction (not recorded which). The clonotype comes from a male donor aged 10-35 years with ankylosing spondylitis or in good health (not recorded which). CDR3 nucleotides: TGTGCCACCAGTGATCCCGGGAGTGGGGCCAACGTCCTGACTTTC. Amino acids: CATSDPGSGANVLTF.